The 13 T cell receptor beta chains given below trace back to one sample, sequenced in a study of spatial heterogeneity in lung cancer. Time point given: sample taken at primary tumor resection. No cell sorting; template was whole RNA from tumor, lung tissue or PBMC. From the 5' RACE reads, TCRdb called clonotypes with MiXCR, one entry per CDR3 protein. The sample consists of tens of thousands of distinct CDR3 sequences, about 12% of them appearing once. This specimen consisted of PBMCs, obtained at surgery. Receptors were obtained from a male donor with early-stage non-small cell lung cancer.

This clonotype was detected only a few times. This chain uses TRBV10-3 with TRBJ2-3, with 14 positions matching TRBD2. Germline V CDR1 and CDR2: ENHRY, SYGVKD. The V gene end was trimmed by 4 bases and the J gene end by 6 bases; junction bases not matched to a gene: 12. This CDR3 has 18 amino acids. CDR3 protein: CAISGWLVTSGGVDTQYF. CDR3 in DNA: TGTGCCATCAGTGGGTGGCTCGTGACTAGCGGGGGGGTCGATACGCAGTATTTT.

This clonotype was counted only a few times. The rearrangement links TRBV20-1 to TRBJ2-7; D is perhaps TRBD2 (6 bases). V lost 8 bases, J lost 0 bases, and 11 bases lay in between. Germline V gene lookup returns CDR1 DFQATT and CDR2 SNEGSKA (reference sequence). CDR3 size: 12 residues. CDR3 nucleotide sequence: TGCAGTCTCGGGAGCCGCTCCTACGAGCAGTACTTC. This encodes CSLGSRSYEQYF.

This chain links TRBV20-1 with TRBJ2-1, with TRBD2 as a possible D gene (6 bases). V lost 4 bases and J lost 6, with 19 bases in between. The length of the CDR3 is 15 residues. The germline V gene has CDR1 DFQATT and CDR2 SNEGSKA (reference sequence). CDR3 loop: CSATALAERRNEQFF. CDR3 coding DNA: TGCAGTGCTACTGCCTTAGCGGAACGCCGCAATGAGCAGTTCTTC.

This rearrangement joins TRBV14 to TRBJ2-1; 8 bases align to TRBD1. CDR3 length: 15 residues. Per germline, CDR1 SGHDN and CDR2 FVKESK. Trimming removed 5 bases from V and 4 bases from J; junction bases left unmatched: 7. In DNA, the CDR3 is TGTGCCAGCAGCTTCCGACAGGGGCTGTACAATGAGCAGTTCTTC. It yields the protein CASSFRQGLYNEQFF.

There are a few counts of this clonotype. This sequence joins TRBV24-1 and TRBJ2-4; 8 positions match TRBD1. V was pared by 5 bases and J by 5 bases, with 1 base of the junction left unmatched. The CDR3 is 13 amino acids. Germline lookup yields CDR1 KGHDR and CDR2 SFDVKD. The DNA for the CDR3 is TGTGCCACCAGTGTGGGACAGGAAAACATTCAGTACTTC. Protein sequence: CATSVGQENIQYF.

Of note for this clonotype: The junction departs from germline at one end; a sequencing error may be responsible. The chain is built from TRBV7-8 and TRBJ1-1, with D perhaps matching TRBD1 (6 bases). The CDR3 loop spans 17 amino acids. Germline CDR1 and CDR2: SGHVS and FQNEAQ. The CDR3 region has the DNA TGTGCCAGCAGCTTCACAGGGAGGGAGGGGGTGAACACTGAAGCTTTCTTC. Translating gives CASSFTGREGVNTEAFF.

The genes are TRBV20-1 and TRBJ1-6, with 7 bases identical to TRBD1. V lost 6 bases and J lost 7; bases outside the gene matches: 9. This CDR3 comprises 14 residues. CDR1 DFQATT and CDR2 SNEGSKA come from the germline V gene (reference sequence). CDR3 in amino acids: CSAFEQGKNSPLHF. DNA of the CDR3: TGCAGTGCCTTCGAACAGGGGAAAAATTCACCCCTCCACTTT.

This clonotype was counted between two and nine times. The rearrangement uses TRBV28 and TRBJ2-7; 11 bases map to TRBD2. There are 15 residues in the CDR3. V was pared by 5 bases and J by 6 bases, with 9 bases of the junction left unmatched. CDR1 and CDR2 from the germline V gene are MDHEN and SYDVKM. Written as DNA, the CDR3 is TGTGCCAGCAGTCCTACTAGCGGGGGACGGTTCGAGCAGTACTTC. The encoded protein is CASSPTSGGRFEQYF.

The chain is built from TRBV7-9 and TRBJ1-6; the D is unclear. Trimming took 1 base from V and 7 from J, leaving 2 bases between them. The germline V gene encodes CDR1 SEHNR and CDR2 FQNEAQ (reference sequence). The CDR3 has 12 residues. CDR3 nucleotide sequence: TGTGCCAGCAGCTTAGGGAATTCACCCCTCCACTTT. This gives the protein CASSLGNSPLHF.

At least ten counts were recorded for this clonotype. The chain employs TRBV6-6 and TRBJ1-5, with 9 bases that match TRBD1. CDR3 length: 15 amino acids. The germline CDR1 and CDR2 sequences are MNHNY and SVGAGI (reference sequence). After removal of 7 bases from V and 2 bases from J, the junction contained 6 bases not matched to a gene. The CDR3 DNA reads as TGTGCCAGCAACCACAGGGGGCTAGGCAATCAGCCCCAGCATTTT. It codes for CASNHRGLGNQPQHF.

The gene calls are TRBV29-1 and TRBJ2-5, with a tentative D call TRBD1 (5 bases). Deletions cut 1 base from V and 1 base from J, with 10 bases between. The CDR3 has 14 residues. Germline V gene data show CDR1 as SQVTM and CDR2 as ANQGSEA. The CDR3 coding sequence is TGCAGCGTTGAAGGCAGGGCCACCCAAGAGACCCAGTACTTC. As protein: CSVEGRATQETQYF.

This chain uses TRBV11-1 with TRBJ2-1, with 9 bases lining up with TRBD1. V shed 6 bases and J 1 base; nucleotides not matched to a gene: 10. Germline values: CDR1 SGHAT, CDR2 FQDESV (reference sequence). The CDR3 spans 17 residues. CDR3 loop: CASRGGTGKVSYNEQFF. In DNA form, the CDR3 reads TGTGCCAGCAGGGGGGGGACAGGGAAAGTTTCCTACAATGAGCAGTTCTTC.

Only a few counts were recorded for this clonotype. V and J are TRBV6-5 and TRBJ2-3; 8 bases match TRBD1. J lost 5 bases, V lost 5 bases, and 12 bases had no gene match. The germline V gene encodes CDR1 MNHEY and CDR2 SVGAGI. The CDR3 spans 16 residues. Here the CDR3 reads CASSRRTGTLVDTQYF. The CDR3 coding sequence is TGTGCCAGCAGTCGACGGACAGGGACCCTAGTAGATACGCAGTATTTT.